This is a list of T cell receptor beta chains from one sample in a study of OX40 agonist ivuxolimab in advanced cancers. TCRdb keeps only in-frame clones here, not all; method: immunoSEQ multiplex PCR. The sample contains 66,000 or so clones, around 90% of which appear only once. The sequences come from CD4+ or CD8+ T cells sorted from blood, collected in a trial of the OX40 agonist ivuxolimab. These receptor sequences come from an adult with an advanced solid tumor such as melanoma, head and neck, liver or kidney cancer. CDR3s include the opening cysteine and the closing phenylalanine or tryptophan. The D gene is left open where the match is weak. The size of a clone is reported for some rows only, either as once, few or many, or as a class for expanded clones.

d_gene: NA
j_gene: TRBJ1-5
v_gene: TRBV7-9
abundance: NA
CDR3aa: CASSLVWGNSNQPQHF
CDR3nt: TGTGCCAGCAGCTTAGTCTGGGGAAATAGCAATCAGCCCCAGCATTTT

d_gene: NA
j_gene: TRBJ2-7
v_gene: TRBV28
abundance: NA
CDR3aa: CASESGRGTYEQYF
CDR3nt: TGTGCCAGCGAGAGTGGGAGGGGGACCTACGAGCAGTACTTC

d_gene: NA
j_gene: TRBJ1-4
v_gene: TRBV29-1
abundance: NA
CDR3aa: CSVARGEATNEKLFF
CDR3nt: TGCAGCGTTGCGAGGGGCGAAGCAACTAATGAAAAACTGTTTTTT

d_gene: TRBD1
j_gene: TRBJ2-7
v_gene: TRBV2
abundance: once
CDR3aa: CASTEQGAAYEQYF
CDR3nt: TGTGCCAGCACCGAACAGGGGGCTGCCTACGAGCAGTACTTC

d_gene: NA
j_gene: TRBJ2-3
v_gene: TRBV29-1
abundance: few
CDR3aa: CSPVRGAGDTQYF
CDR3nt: TGCAGCCCAGTTAGGGGGGCTGGAGATACGCAGTATTTT

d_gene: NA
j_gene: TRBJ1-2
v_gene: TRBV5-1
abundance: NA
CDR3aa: CASSLGRTDNYGYTF
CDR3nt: TGCGCCAGCAGCTTGGGGCGGACGGATAACTATGGCTACACCTTC

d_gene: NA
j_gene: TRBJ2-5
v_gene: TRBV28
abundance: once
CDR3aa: CASTRTEQETQYF
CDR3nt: TGTGCCAGCACCCGAACTGAGCAAGAGACCCAGTACTTC

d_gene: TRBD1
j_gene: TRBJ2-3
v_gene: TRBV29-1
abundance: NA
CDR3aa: CSSGTVMGDTQYF
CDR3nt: TGCAGCTCTGGGACAGTTATGGGAGATACGCAGTATTTT

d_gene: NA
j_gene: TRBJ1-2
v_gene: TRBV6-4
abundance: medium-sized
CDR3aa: CASSERIGGFYGYTF
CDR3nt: TGTGCCAGCAGTGAACGGATCGGGGGGTTCTATGGCTACACCTTC

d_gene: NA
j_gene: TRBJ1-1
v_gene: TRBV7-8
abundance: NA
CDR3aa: CASSLNLRQNTEAFF
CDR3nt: TGTGCCAGCAGCCTAAACTTACGTCAGAACACTGAAGCTTTCTTT

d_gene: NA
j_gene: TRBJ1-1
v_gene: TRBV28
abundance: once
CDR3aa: CACLRGSNTEAFF
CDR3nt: TGTGCCTGTTTGAGGGGCTCGAACACTGAAGCTTTCTTT

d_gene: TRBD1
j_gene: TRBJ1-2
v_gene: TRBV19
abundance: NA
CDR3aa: CASSPSRTGGYGYTF
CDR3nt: TGTGCCAGTAGCCCTTCTAGGACAGGGGGTTATGGCTACACCTTC

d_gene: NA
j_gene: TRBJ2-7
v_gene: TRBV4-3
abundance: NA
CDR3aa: CASSQEVGIAYEQYF
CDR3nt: TGCGCCAGCAGCCAAGAGGTGGGGATCGCCTACGAGCAGTACTTC

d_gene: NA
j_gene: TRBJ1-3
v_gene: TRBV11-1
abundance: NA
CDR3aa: CASSLDFSSGNTIYF
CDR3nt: TGTGCCAGCAGCTTGGACTTCAGCTCTGGAAACACCATATATTTT

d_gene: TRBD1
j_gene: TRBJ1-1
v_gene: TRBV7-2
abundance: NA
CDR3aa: CASSLSDRGGEAFF
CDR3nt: TGTGCCAGCAGCTTAAGTGACAGGGGAGGTGAAGCTTTCTTT

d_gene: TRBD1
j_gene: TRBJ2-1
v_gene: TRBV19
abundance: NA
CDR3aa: CASADRGGNNEQFF
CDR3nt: TGTGCCAGTGCCGACAGGGGCGGAAACAATGAGCAGTTCTTC

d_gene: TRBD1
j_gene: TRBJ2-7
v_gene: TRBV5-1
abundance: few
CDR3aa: CASSPGPGQGYYEQYF
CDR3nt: TGCGCCAGCAGCCCGGGTCCGGGACAGGGGTACTACGAGCAGTACTTC

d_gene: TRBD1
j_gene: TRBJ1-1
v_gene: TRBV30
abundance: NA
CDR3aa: CAWAGQGTEAFF
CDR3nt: TGTGCCTGGGCGGGACAGGGTACTGAAGCTTTCTTT

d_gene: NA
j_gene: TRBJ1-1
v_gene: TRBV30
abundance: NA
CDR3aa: CAWSQDETEAFF
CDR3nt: TGTGCCTGGAGTCAGGACGAAACTGAAGCTTTCTTT

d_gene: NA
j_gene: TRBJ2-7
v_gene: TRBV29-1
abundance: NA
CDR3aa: CSVAPGTSSYEQYF
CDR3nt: TGCAGCGTTGCACCAGGGACCTCCTCCTACGAGCAGTACTTC

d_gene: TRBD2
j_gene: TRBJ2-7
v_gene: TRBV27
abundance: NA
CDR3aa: CASSFRTSGYEQYF
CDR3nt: TGTGCCAGCAGTTTTAGGACTAGCGGCTACGAGCAGTACTTC

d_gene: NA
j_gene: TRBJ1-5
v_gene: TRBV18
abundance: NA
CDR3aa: CASSPGTPASGQPQHF
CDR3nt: TGTGCCAGCTCACCAGGGACACCGGCAAGTGGTCAGCCCCAGCATTTT

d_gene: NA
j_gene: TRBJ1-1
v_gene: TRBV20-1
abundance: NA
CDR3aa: CSAWAGEAFF
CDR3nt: TGCAGTGCGTGGGCCGGGGAAGCTTTCTTT

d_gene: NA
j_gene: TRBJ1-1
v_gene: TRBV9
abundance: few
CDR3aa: CASKAGVMNTEAFF
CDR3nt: TGTGCCAGCAAGGCAGGGGTCATGAACACTGAAGCTTTCTTT

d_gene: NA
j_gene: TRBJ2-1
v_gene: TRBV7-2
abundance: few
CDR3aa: CASSPKSGYNEQFF
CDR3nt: TGTGCCAGCAGCCCAAAAAGCGGTTACAATGAGCAGTTCTTC

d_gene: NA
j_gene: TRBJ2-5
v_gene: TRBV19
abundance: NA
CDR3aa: CASSTRGGGETQYF
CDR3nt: TGTGCCAGTAGTACCCGTGGGGGTGGGGAGACCCAGTACTTC